Sequencing of this TCR beta chain was carried out in a study of blood T cell repertoires in COVID-19. Study as a whole: The United States, Italy and Spain supplied acute and convalescent COVID-19 samples. PBMCs, B-cell-depleted T cells, or T cells were the source of the cDNA or gDNA that made up the material.

The table came from immunoSEQ multiplex PCR; TCRdb's copy has only in-frame clones and leaves some out. This sample yields more than 150,000 clones, of which more than 65% are seen a single time; approximately 15% belongs to the top ten. Sequenced input: peripheral blood. This sequence originates from a woman older than 75 with acute or convalescent COVID-19.

In DNA, the CDR3 is TGCGCCAGCAGTAGTCAGGGGGCCGGGGAGCTGTTTTTT. Its translation is CASSSQGAGELFF. The chain combines TRBV10-2 with TRBJ2-2; 7 nucleotides match TRBD1. The CDR3 totals 13 residues. The junction had 3 bases not matched to a gene; V was cut back by 5 bases and J by 6 bases. Germline V CDR1 and CDR2: WSHSY, SAAADI.